This T cell receptor beta chain is drawn from a study of blood T cell repertoires in COVID-19. In the study overall: The study drew acute and convalescent COVID-19 samples from the United States, Italy and Spain. Sources were T cells, B-cell-depleted T cells, or PBMCs; the material itself was cDNA or gDNA.

The CDR3 is 15 amino acids. CDR1 is GTSNPN, CDR2 SVGIG, per germline (reference sequence). V gave up 0 bases and J gave up 6 bases, with 17 bases separating them. In the authors' workflow: Scientists estimated how many nucleated cells there were by amplifying reference gene primers. Data came from immunoSEQ multiplex PCR; TCRdb stores just in-frame clones and leaves some out. The V and J calls and clone size are taken from that table; D and trimming were inferred from the DNA. The table shows fewer than 55,000 clones, with roughly 80% occurring only once. This sequence joins TRBV30 and TRBJ1-2; weak D call: TRBD1 (5 bases). The sequence was collected from a woman aged 55 to 70 with acute or convalescent COVID-19. Sequenced sample: peripheral blood. CDR3 loop: CAWSVLLLGADGYTF. The CDR3 region has the DNA TGTGCCTGGAGTGTACTGTTATTAGGGGCGGATGGCTACACCTTC.